This T cell receptor beta chain was identified in a study of T cell responses to AZD1222 COVID-19 vaccine (dated by TCRdb to the early 2020s). For the study in its entirety: AZD1222 recipients given second doses at about 4 weeks or at about 12 weeks were pooled, since spike-specific TCR depth and breadth were not found to differ between the two schedules. A total of around 240 trial participants underwent TCR sequencing, of whom nearly 210 received two doses of AZD1222 and some 25 received two doses of the MenACWY control vaccine. Trial participants were enrolled by age into subgroups of 18-55, 56-69 and 70-plus years, and approximately 150, 30 and 60 TCR-sequenced participants, respectively, were included in these subgroups. What the research found in general, with its limitations: Conclusions about previously exposed vaccinees are limited, since just six or seven AZD1222 recipients were seropositive for SARS-CoV-2 at baseline. Spike-specific TCR breadth and depth rose significantly after two AZD1222 doses compared with day 0 and with MenACWY recipients. Nearly half of unique spike-specific TCRs reportedly recognized epitopes outside regions mutated in the B.1.351 and B.1.1.7 variants. Most participants were white British and females outnumbered males, and the authors suggested that clonal diversity may have been underestimated. Vaccine-associated CD4 TCRs spanned the whole spike protein, with dominant responses in regions 160-218 and 743-854. The 56-69-year group was small, and its depth increase did not reach significance, likely because of low power. No day 14 peak-response samples were available, so repertoires were characterized only after the peak T cell response.

The CDR3 regions of human TCRbeta chains were subjected to immunosequencing. The authors' pipeline ran thus. Repertoire TCRs were checked for matches against a reference library of SARS-CoV-2-specific TCRs that had been generated using the MIRA antigen-specificity platform. Breadth meant the fraction of unique TCRs that were SARS-CoV-2-associated, whereas depth meant the fraction of total T cells that were SARS-CoV-2-associated. Using the MIRA data, every spike-specific TCR was mapped to the spike region that the TCR reacted to and assigned to either a CD4 or a CD8 class. Log10-transformed breadth and depth values were compared by one-way ANOVA with Sidak's multiple comparisons tests. TCRdb holds this immuneACCESS table with in-frame rearrangements only. Some clones are missing; in checked studies, unresolved V genes explain under half, and the rest has no known cause. V, J and clone size reflect that table, while D and trimming were determined from the DNA. The sample has about 96,000 clones on record, roughly 88% of them singletons. The ten top clones hold approximately 2.8% of the sample.

Turning to this clone: The antigen it recognizes is unknown. No clone much larger than this one lies a single base away; base qualities are absent.

Measured from the cysteine to the phenylalanine, the CDR3 is 14 residues long. The retained sequence is limited to the CDR3, 42 bases, with the frame set at the first base. The V end gives up 1 base and the J end 13 bases, leaving 6 bases in the junction not matched to a gene. The CDR1 and CDR2 encoded by the germline V gene (reference sequence) are MNHEY and SMNVEV. In the paper's terms, the time point label means: baseline before first vaccination. The vaccinee samples were drawn from two UK trials, COV001 and COV002, one of which was a single-blind randomized controlled phase 2/3 trial testing AZD1222 (ChAdOx1 nCoV-19) in healthy adults. Trial participant PBMC samples were collected at day 0 and day 28 after the second dose for TCRbeta chain sequencing.

The sequence derives from an adult in good health. The chain is made from TRBV27 and TRBJ1-6; the junction holds 8 bases that match TRBD1. The sequencing used peripheral blood, collected on day 0 of AZD1222 vaccination. The CDR3 region has the sequence CASSLWGQDPPLHF. DNA sequence: TGTGCCAGCAGTTTATGGGGACAGGATCCGCCCCTCCACTTT.